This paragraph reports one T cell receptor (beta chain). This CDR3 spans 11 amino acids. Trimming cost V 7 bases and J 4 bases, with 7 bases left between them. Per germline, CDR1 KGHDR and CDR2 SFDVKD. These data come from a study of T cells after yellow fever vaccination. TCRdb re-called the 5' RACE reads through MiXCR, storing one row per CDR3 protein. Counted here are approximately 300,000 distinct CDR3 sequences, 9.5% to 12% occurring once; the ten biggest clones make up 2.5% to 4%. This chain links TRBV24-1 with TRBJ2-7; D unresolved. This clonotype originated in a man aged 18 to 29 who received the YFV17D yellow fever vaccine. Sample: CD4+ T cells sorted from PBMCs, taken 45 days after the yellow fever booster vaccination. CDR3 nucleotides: TGTGCCACCAGAGCCACATACGAGCAGTACTTC. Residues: CATRATYEQYF.